This T cell receptor beta chain appears in the sequencing data of a study of tumor and adjacent non-tumor tissue in lung cancer. Findings and limits, study-wide: Tumor TCR diversity, when higher, was linked to shorter survival. Top 100 clones took a larger repertoire share in normal lung.

The germline V gene encodes CDR1 MNHEY and CDR2 SVGEGT. The CDR3 is made up of 16 amino acids. In regard to this clonotype: Its antigen is still unknown. An end of the junction differs from the germline gene, which may be a read error.

No cell sorting was done before RNA was extracted from the tissue. A modified ARM-PCR protocol with three rounds of nested PCR amplified TCRbeta. TCRdb ran MiXCR on the multiplex PCR reads and lists one entry per CDR3 protein. The table includes about 110,000 distinct CDR3 sequences, more than 70% detected once. The sequencing input was lung tumor tissue. This clonotype was sampled from a woman in her sixties or seventies with non-small cell lung cancer. The genes are TRBV6-2 or TRBV6-3 and TRBJ2-1, with a weak D call TRBD2 (5 bases). Here the CDR3 DNA reads TGTGCCAGCAGTTACTCGATCCAGCGGTGGCACAATGAACAGTTCTTC. Protein sequence: CASSYSIQRWHNEQFF.